These T cell receptor beta chains were read from a single sample in a study of blood T cell repertoires in COVID-19. Only in-frame clones appear in the TCRdb table, and some are missing; sequencing was by immunoSEQ multiplex PCR. The sample lists a few hundred thousand clones, roughly 88% occurring once. The specimen was PBMCs or T cells enriched from blood (not recorded which). Source of these receptors: a woman aged 40 to 50 who had recovered from COVID-19. Both conserved end residues are part of each CDR3. The order of the fields is J gene, V gene, clone size, CDR3 length, D gene, CDR3 protein, CDR3 DNA. The D gene is left open where the match is weak. Expanded clones get a size class; other rows say once, few or many, or leave the size out.

>TRBJ2-6|TRBV7-7|.|13|.
CASSTAGANVLTF
TGTGCTAGCAGCACTGCTGGGGCCAACGTCCTGACTTTC
>TRBJ2-5|TRBV5-1|once|16|TRBD2
CASSPAPSSGQETQYF
TGCGCCAGCAGCCCCGCCCCCTCTAGCGGCCAAGAGACCCAGTACTTC
>TRBJ1-3|TRBV13|.|16|.
CASSLTPTGSGNTIYF
TGTGCCAGCAGCTTAACCCCGACAGGTTCTGGAAACACCATATATTTT
>TRBJ2-7|TRBV13|.|14|TRBD2
CASSLGLAEYEQYF
TGTGCCAGCAGCTTGGGACTAGCGGAGTACGAGCAGTACTTC
>TRBJ2-2|TRBV25-1|.|14|.
CASSTRANTGELFF
TGTGCCAGCAGTACCAGGGCTAACACCGGGGAGCTGTTTTTT
>TRBJ1-1|TRBV5-1|.|15|.
CASSLGSYWNTEAFF
TGCGCCAGCAGCTTGGGGTCCTACTGGAACACTGAAGCTTTCTTT
>TRBJ2-1|TRBV5-1|once|17|TRBD2
CASSLELAGGPHNEQFF
TGCGCCAGCAGCTTGGAACTAGCGGGAGGGCCGCACAATGAGCAGTTCTTC
>TRBJ1-1|TRBV18|.|15|.
CASSPLQGGGTEAFF
TGTGCCAGCTCACCACTTCAAGGCGGTGGGACTGAAGCTTTCTTT
>TRBJ2-7|TRBV20-1|.|13|.
CSASDRHHYEQYF
TGCAGTGCTAGTGACAGACACCACTACGAGCAGTACTTC
>TRBJ2-2|TRBV4-3|.|16|.
CASSQDGRVWTGELFF
TGCGCCAGCAGCCAAGATGGCAGGGTGTGGACCGGGGAGCTGTTTTTT
>TRBJ1-4|TRBV10-3|.|14|.
CAISERQENEKLFF
TGTGCCATCAGTGAACGACAGGAGAATGAAAAACTGTTTTTT
>TRBJ1-4|TRBV5-1|.|17|TRBD1
CASSLSPTGQLNEKLFF
TGCGCCAGCAGCTTAAGCCCAACGGGACAGCTTAATGAAAAACTGTTTTTT
>TRBJ1-1|TRBV11-3|.|12|.
CASRGVGTEAFF
TGTGCCAGCCGCGGAGTAGGAACCGAAGCTTTCTTT
>TRBJ2-6|TRBV27|.|13|.
CASRENGANVLTF
TGTGCCAGCCGGGAGAATGGGGCCAACGTCCTGACTTTC
>TRBJ2-1|TRBV27|.|16|TRBD2
CASSLWLAGGKNEQFF
TGTGCCAGCAGTCTTTGGCTGGCGGGAGGGAAGAATGAGCAGTTCTTC
>TRBJ1-2|TRBV19|.|12|TRBD1
CASSHRGYGYTF
TGTGCCAGTAGTCACAGGGGCTATGGCTACACCTTC
>TRBJ1-2|TRBV14|.|15|.
CASSQVGAEIYGYTF
TGTGCCAGCAGCCAAGTCGGAGCCGAGATCTATGGCTACACCTTC
>TRBJ1-2|TRBV6-5|once|14|.
CASREPGVNYGYTF
TGTGCCAGCAGGGAGCCCGGAGTTAACTATGGCTACACCTTC
>TRBJ1-1|TRBV5-8|.|15|.
CASSPAWGANTEAFF
TGTGCCAGCAGCCCCGCCTGGGGAGCCAACACTGAAGCTTTCTTT
>TRBJ1-2|TRBV5-4|.|14|.
CASSMIPESYGYTF
TGTGCCAGCAGTATGATTCCAGAATCCTATGGCTACACCTTC
>TRBJ1-1|TRBV5-1|once|14|TRBD1
CASSLEGAGTEAFF
TGCGCCAGCAGCCTTGAGGGGGCTGGGACTGAAGCTTTCTTT
>TRBJ2-3|TRBV11-3|.|15|TRBD1
CASTSQGGLTDTQYF
TGTGCCAGCACCTCCCAAGGGGGCCTCACAGATACGCAGTATTTT
>TRBJ2-7|TRBV2|.|15|TRBD2
CASSEATSGKYGQYF
TGTGCCAGCAGTGAGGCGACTAGCGGGAAATACGGGCAGTACTTC
>TRBJ2-3|TRBV10-2|.|11|.
CASLLTDTQYF
TGCGCCAGCCTTCTCACAGATACGCAGTATTTT
>TRBJ2-3|TRBV11-2|.|13|.
CASSSPDTDTQYF
TGTGCCAGCAGCTCGCCAGACACAGATACGCAGTATTTT
>TRBJ2-2|TRBV19|.|18|TRBD2
CASSIRTSGSGGTGELFF
TGTGCCAGTAGTATCAGGACTAGCGGGAGCGGCGGCACCGGGGAGCTGTTTTTT
>TRBJ2-3|TRBV6-5|.|15|TRBD1
CASRAQTGSTDTQYF
TGTGCCAGCAGAGCCCAGACAGGGAGCACAGATACGCAGTATTTT
>TRBJ1-1|TRBV2|.|14|TRBD1
CASSDRTGDTEAFF
TGTGCCAGCAGTGACCGTACAGGGGACACTGAAGCTTTCTTT
>TRBJ2-2|TRBV5-4|.|13|TRBD2
CASGLAGAGELFF
TGTGCCAGCGGACTAGCGGGAGCTGGGGAGCTGTTTTTT
>TRBJ1-5|TRBV27|few|14|TRBD1
CASSYRGSNQPQHF
TGTGCCAGCAGCTACAGGGGAAGCAATCAGCCCCAGCATTTT
>TRBJ2-1|TRBV1|once|15|.
CTSSQEASRWLEQFF
TGCACCAGCAGCCAAGAAGCGTCCCGGTGGCTTGAGCAGTTCTTC
>TRBJ2-1|TRBV4-3|.|14|.
CASSFSRRDNEQFF
TGCGCCAGCAGCTTCTCCCGAAGAGACAATGAGCAGTTCTTC
>TRBJ1-2|TRBV5-6|.|13|TRBD1
CASSPGQVPIYTF
TGTGCCAGCAGCCCGGGACAGGTCCCCATCTACACCTTC
>TRBJ1-1|TRBV29-1|.|12|.
CSGRFWNTEAFF
TGCAGCGGCCGGTTCTGGAACACTGAAGCTTTCTTT
>TRBJ1-4|TRBV12-3/TRBV12-4|.|13|.
CASRGHFNEKLFF
TGTGCCAGCAGGGGACACTTTAATGAAAAACTGTTTTTT
>TRBJ1-1|TRBV5-4|.|14|.
CASSPSGGRGEAFF
TGTGCCAGCAGCCCCTCGGGGGGACGGGGTGAAGCTTTCTTT
>TRBJ2-7|TRBV19|.|14|.
CASSEGSYSYEQYF
TGTGCCAGTAGTGAGGGCAGTTACTCCTACGAGCAGTACTTC
>TRBJ2-7|TRBV11-2|.|13|.
CASSLGRGYEQYF
TGTGCCAGCAGCTTAGGCAGGGGCTACGAGCAGTACTTC
>TRBJ2-1|TRBV27|few|14|.
CASRNRSSYNEQFF
TGTGCCAGCAGGAACAGAAGCTCCTACAATGAGCAGTTCTTC
>TRBJ1-2|TRBV11-2|.|16|TRBD1
CASSLKPGQLNYGYTF
TGTGCCAGCAGCCTAAAGCCGGGACAGCTTAACTATGGCTACACCTTC
>TRBJ2-7|TRBV3-1/TRBV3-2|.|15|.
CASSQDNGLAYEQYF
TGTGCCAGCAGCCAAGATAACGGCCTAGCCTACGAGCAGTACTTC
>TRBJ2-6|TRBV6-5|once|13|.
CASWSVGANVLTF
TGTGCCAGCTGGAGCGTTGGGGCCAACGTCCTGACTTTC
>TRBJ2-2|TRBV9|.|15|.
CASSDRNPGVGELFF
TGTGCCAGCAGCGACCGGAATCCGGGGGTCGGGGAGCTGTTTTTT
>TRBJ1-5|TRBV2|.|14|TRBD1
CASSGTGGDQPQHF
TGTGCCAGCAGCGGGACAGGAGGGGATCAGCCCCAGCATTTT
>TRBJ2-5|TRBV4-1|once|13|.
CASSQTGKETQYF
TGCGCCAGCAGCCAAACAGGAAAAGAGACCCAGTACTTC
>TRBJ1-1|TRBV4-1|few|18|.
CASSQALKRTASNTEAFF
TGCGCCAGCAGCCAAGCCCTTAAGCGGACAGCGAGTAACACTGAAGCTTTCTTT
>TRBJ1-4|TRBV4-2|.|16|TRBD1
CASSQDGTGGTPKLFF
TGTGCCAGCAGCCAAGATGGAACAGGGGGCACACCAAAACTGTTTTTT
>TRBJ1-2|TRBV4-3|.|18|.
CASSQDSGAPLARGGYTF
TGCGCCAGCAGCCAGGATTCAGGGGCCCCTTTGGCTCGGGGTGGCTACACCTTC
>TRBJ2-7|TRBV27|.|15|.
CASSDSMVVINEQYF
TGTGCCAGCAGCGACTCAATGGTAGTAATCAACGAGCAGTACTTC
>TRBJ1-1|TRBV10-3|.|14|.
CAISEYARPPEAFF
TGTGCCATCAGTGAATACGCTAGACCCCCCGAAGCTTTCTTT
>TRBJ2-7|TRBV6-5|.|15|.
CASSPGGSSSYEQYF
TGTGCCAGCAGCCCGGGGGGCAGTTCATCCTACGAGCAGTACTTC
>TRBJ2-3|TRBV6-9|.|17|TRBD1
CASITPDTGGGTDTQYF
TGTGCCAGCATTACCCCCGATACAGGGGGAGGCACAGATACGCAGTATTTT